The 23 T cell receptor beta chains below come from one sample, sequenced in a study of T cells in Graves' hyperthyroidism and ophthalmopathy (dated by TCRdb to the late 2010s). Receptors were amplified or captured by multiplex PCR. Sequencing was carried out with an Illumina HiSeq 2000. The TCR beta CDR3 regions were amplified from the RNA transcripts. The first round of RT-PCR for the TCR CDR3 was performed with the HTBI primer set and the Qiagen OneStep RT-PCR kit. TCRdb reprocessed the public reads (quality trimming at Q25 with fastp, clone calling with MiXCR) and kept in-frame beta chains. Rows with one shared CDR3 protein collapse into an entry with the most common genes and DNA. The sample has over 500,000 distinct CDR3 sequences on record, 13% to 15% of them singletons. About 15% of the sample is taken by the ten largest. Sequencing input: blood. The receptors derive from a woman aged 40 to 50 with Graves' hyperthyroidism.

This clonotype was seen repeatedly, ten times or more. This chain joins TRBV10-3 and TRBJ2-5; 11 bases align to TRBD1. Germline V gene sequence: CDR1 ENHRY, CDR2 SYGVKD. The trim removed 4 bases at V and 4 bases at J, leaving 11 bases unmatched. This CDR3 has 17 residues. CDR3 sequence: CAISAYSEGTGGETQYF. The CDR3 region has the DNA TGTGCCATCAGTGCCTACAGTGAGGGGACAGGGGGAGAGACCCAGTACTTC.

The gene calls are TRBV20-1 and TRBJ1-3; D gene ambiguous. Germline values: CDR1 DFQATT, CDR2 SNEGSKA (reference sequence). This CDR3 is built from 15 residues. V lost 0 bases and J 0 bases, leaving 9 bases between the germline ends. CDR3 in amino acids: CSARDHGSSGNTIYF. In DNA form, the CDR3 reads TGCAGTGCTAGAGATCACGGTAGCTCTGGAAACACCATATATTTT.

There are many counts of this clonotype. The chain joins TRBV30 to TRBJ2-7, with a weak D call TRBD1 (5 bases). Trimming pared 0 bases from V and 2 bases from J, leaving 11 bases between. There are 14 residues in the CDR3. Per the germline V gene, CDR1 is GTSNPN and CDR2 is SVGIG (reference sequence). CDR3 DNA: TGTGCCTGGAGTGTTGGGCAGGGCCCCTACGAGCAGTACTTC. Amino acid sequence: CAWSVGQGPYEQYF.

This clonotype was counted a single time. This chain uses TRBV28 with TRBJ2-7, with a tentative D call TRBD1 (6 bases). Per the germline V gene, CDR1 is MDHEN and CDR2 is SYDVKM. The CDR3 has 15 residues. Deletions cut 6 bases from V and 2 bases from J, with 17 bases between. As DNA, the CDR3 is TGTGCCAGCAGCCGATTCGACAGGCCCCCCTACGAGCAGTACTTC. This translates into CASSRFDRPPYEQYF.

This clonotype appeared a few times. The chain combines TRBV12-3 or TRBV12-4 with TRBJ2-7; 8 nucleotides match TRBD2. The CDR3 covers 11 residues. V lost 6 bases to trimming and J lost 7 bases; unmatched junction nucleotides: 2. CDR3 DNA: TGTGCCAGCAGGTCTAGCGGGGAGCAGTACTTC. This sequence encodes CASRSSGEQYF.

This clonotype showed up many times. The V gene is TRBV20-1, the J gene TRBJ2-3, with 10 nucleotides matching TRBD2. This CDR3 spans 16 amino acids. Per the germline V gene, CDR1 is DFQATT and CDR2 is SNEGSKA (reference sequence). Trimming at V came to 1 base and at J to 2 bases, leaving 6 bases not matched to a gene. CDR3 nucleotides: TGCAGTGCTAGAGTGGCTAGCGGGAGAAACACAGATACGCAGTATTTT. Its translation is CSARVASGRNTDTQYF.

This clonotype was picked up many times. CDR3 residues: CAWRAPQGTYNEQFF. The CDR3 DNA is TGTGCCTGGAGAGCCCCCCAGGGGACTTACAATGAGCAGTTCTTC. The V gene is TRBV30, the J gene TRBJ2-1; D tentatively reads TRBD1 or TRBD2 (6 bases each). Trimming removed 3 bases at V and 4 bases at J, with 16 bases between. This CDR3 spans 15 amino acids. CDR1 is GTSNPN, CDR2 SVGIG, per germline (reference sequence).

This clonotype was detected a few times. V and J are TRBV9 and TRBJ2-1, with 7 nucleotides matching TRBD1. V was pared by 2 bases and J by 4 bases, with 24 bases of the junction left unmatched. The CDR3 has 21 amino acids. Germline loops: CDR1 SGDLS, CDR2 YYNGEE. In nucleotides, the CDR3 is TGTGCCAGCAGCGTCCACGTATTAAGACAGGGCGGACCTTACTCTTACAATGAGCAGTTCTTC. Its protein is CASSVHVLRQGGPYSYNEQFF.

This clonotype was observed many times. The chain combines TRBV30 with TRBJ1-5; D is perhaps TRBD1 (5 bases). CDR1 is GTSNPN, CDR2 SVGIG, per germline (reference sequence). This CDR3 is 13 amino acids long. The V end was cut by 2 bases, the J end by 2 bases, with 7 bases between. CDR3 coding DNA: TGTGCCTGGAGTCTACAGGGCAATCAGCCCCAGCATTTT. It codes for CAWSLQGNQPQHF.

This clonotype was seen ten or more times. This chain connects TRBV12-3 or TRBV12-4 to TRBJ2-3; 8 bases agree with TRBD1. With V trimmed by 5 bases and J by 4 bases, 5 bases remained unmatched. The length of the CDR3 is 14 residues. DNA for the CDR3: TGTGCCAGCAGTCCAATACAGGGGGCAGATACGCAGTATTTT. Translating gives CASSPIQGADTQYF.

V and J are TRBV19 and TRBJ2-1, with 12 bases that match TRBD2. There are 15 residues in the CDR3. The junction had 3 bases not matched to a gene; V was cut back by 4 bases and J by 5 bases. CDR1 and CDR2 (germline): LNHDA, SQIVND (reference sequence). This chain's CDR3 is CASSTRTSGNNEQFF. The CDR3 DNA reads as TGTGCCAGTAGTACTCGGACTAGCGGGAACAATGAGCAGTTCTTC.

This clonotype was counted ten times or more. CDR3 coding DNA: TGTGCCAGCAGCCCGTCCCGGACAGGGGGGGAAGCTTTCTTT. It specifies CASSPSRTGGEAFF. The chain combines TRBV11-3 with TRBJ1-1; TRBD1 matches 10 bases. V lost 5 bases to trimming and J lost 8 bases; unmatched junction nucleotides: 8. Germline values: CDR1 SGHNT, CDR2 YENEEA. The CDR3 is 14 amino acids.

This clonotype was seen at least ten times. The chain recombines TRBV30 with TRBJ1-6; D is possibly TRBD1 (5 bases). This CDR3 has 14 residues. The germline gives CDR1 GTSNPN, CDR2 SVGIG (reference sequence). Trimming stripped 5 bases from V and 10 bases from J, with 18 bases between. CDR3: CAWSRRDLGSPLHF. The CDR3, as DNA: TGTGCCTGGTCCCGCCGGGACTTGGGCTCACCCCTCCACTTT.

Only a few counts were recorded for this clonotype. This chain uses TRBV30 with TRBJ2-6; 7 bases are a match to TRBD1. The V and J ends lost 2 bases and 1 base, in that order; junction bases with no gene match: 11. Germline V gives CDR1 GTSNPN, CDR2 SVGIG (reference sequence). This CDR3 spans 18 amino acids. The CDR3 DNA follows: TGTGCCTGGAGTACCCGCGTAGGGGGCGTTTCTGGGGCCAACGTCCTGACTTTC. This encodes CAWSTRVGGVSGANVLTF.

The rearrangement joins TRBV19 to TRBJ1-5; D might be TRBD1 (5 bases). Trimming took 5 bases from V and 3 from J, leaving 14 bases between them. This CDR3 is 15 amino acids long. Germline V gene lookup returns CDR1 LNHDA and CDR2 SQIVND (reference sequence). CDR3 bases: TGTGCCAGTAGTTTGAGGGACGGTCACAATCAGCCCCAGCATTTT. Its protein product is CASSLRDGHNQPQHF.

The CDR3: CASSVVRGGNQPQHF. CDR3 nucleotides: TGTGCCAGCAGCGTGGTAAGGGGTGGCAATCAGCCCCAGCATTTT. V usage is TRBV7-2 and J usage is TRBJ1-5; a weak D match, TRBD1 (5 bases). The V and J ends lost 5 bases and 2 bases respectively, with 13 bases between them. CDR3 length: 15 residues. Germline V gene data show CDR1 as SGHTA and CDR2 as FQGNSA.

This clonotype appeared many times. The J gene is TRBJ2-7, the V gene TRBV28, with TRBD2 matching 7 bases. V lost 5 bases, J lost 2 bases, and 6 bases stayed unmatched. This CDR3 is 14 amino acids long. Germline values: CDR1 MDHEN, CDR2 SYDVKM. CDR3 protein: CASSQLAIPYEQYF. DNA of the CDR3: TGTGCCAGCAGTCAACTAGCGATCCCCTACGAGCAGTACTTC.

This clonotype was recorded many times. The chain uses TRBV3-1 and TRBJ2-7; 7 bases line up with TRBD1. With V trimmed by 3 bases and J by 6 bases, 5 bases remained unmatched. Germline V gene lookup returns CDR1 LGHDT and CDR2 YNNKEL (reference sequence). The CDR3 covers 13 residues. The CDR3 DNA sequence: TGTGCCAGCAGCCATGCCGGGACAGCCGAGCAGTACTTC. It encodes CASSHAGTAEQYF.

V and J are TRBV12-3 or TRBV12-4 and TRBJ2-7; 9 bases map to TRBD1. V lost 3 bases to trimming and J lost 0 bases; unmatched junction nucleotides: 3. CDR3 size: 15 residues. The CDR3 DNA reads TGTGCCAGCAGTTTTGGGACAGGGCTCTCCTACGAGCAGTACTTC. This translates into CASSFGTGLSYEQYF.

This clonotype showed up many times. V is TRBV19 and J is TRBJ2-7; TRBD2 agrees at 7 bases. This CDR3 comprises 15 residues. Germline-derived CDR1 and CDR2 are LNHDA and SQIVND (reference sequence). With 5 bases clipped from V and 3 bases from J, the junction kept 10 bases outside the gene matches. For the CDR3, the DNA is TGTGCCAGTAGTCTGAAGCGGGATCCTTACTACGAGCAGTACTTC. This sequence encodes CASSLKRDPYYEQYF.

This clonotype appeared a few times. This may come from a read error, since a much larger clone is one base off. The chain uses TRBV28 and TRBJ2-1; a weak D match, TRBD2 (5 bases). This CDR3 comprises 16 residues. Germline CDR1 reads MDHEN; CDR2 reads SYDVKM. V lost 5 bases and J 3 bases, leaving 17 bases between the germline ends. CDR3 amino acids: CASSKGGRSIYNEQFF. In DNA, the CDR3 is TGTGCCAGCAGTAAAGGTGGGAGAAGCATCTACAATGAGCAGTTCTTC.

This clonotype was recorded many times. The rearrangement links TRBV9 to TRBJ1-2, with 8 bases identical to TRBD1. Per the germline V gene, CDR1 is SGDLS and CDR2 is YYNGEE. The trim removed 0 bases at V and 5 bases at J, leaving 9 bases unmatched. The CDR3 runs 16 residues. Written as DNA, the CDR3 is TGTGCCAGCAGCGTAGCTCAGGCGGACAGGGCATATGGCTACACCTTC. It specifies CASSVAQADRAYGYTF.

This clonotype appeared many times. This sequence joins TRBV29-1 and TRBJ2-3; 7 nucleotides align to TRBD2. CDR1 and CDR2 (germline): SQVTM, ANQGSEA. Trimming at V came to 5 bases and at J to 2 bases, leaving 13 bases not matched to a gene. The CDR3 is 16 amino acids. Here the CDR3 reads CSVSGTFVVTTDTQYF. In DNA form, the CDR3 reads TGCAGCGTTAGCGGGACCTTCGTCGTTACCACAGATACGCAGTATTTT.